What follows is one T cell receptor (beta chain) and its context. Sequencing of TCR beta drew on CD8+ and CD4+ T cells from blood. Negative isolation was used for CD8+ and CD4+ T cells, and FACS enrichment was applied to TEMRA cells. RNA was extracted with the RNeasy kit, and a quantity of roughly 0.5 to 1 ug was reverse transcribed using random hexamers. TCRdb fed the immunoSEQ multiplex PCR reads into MiXCR, producing one record per CDR3 protein. The data show 140,000 or so distinct CDR3 sequences, with nearly 97% seen just once and more than 0.075% held by the top ten. Trimming removed 5 bases at V and 2 bases at J, with 13 bases between. The CDR3 is 14 residues long. This entry comes from a study of CD8 T cells in Susac syndrome.

The V and J genes are TRBV12-3 or TRBV12-4 and TRBJ2-7; D uncertain. The receptor was derived from a human donor with Susac syndrome. Sequences were obtained from CD4+ T cells from PBMCs. The CDR3 region is CASSPVARPYEQYF. As DNA, the CDR3 is TGTGCCAGCAGTCCCGTCGCCCGCCCCTACGAGCAGTACTTC.